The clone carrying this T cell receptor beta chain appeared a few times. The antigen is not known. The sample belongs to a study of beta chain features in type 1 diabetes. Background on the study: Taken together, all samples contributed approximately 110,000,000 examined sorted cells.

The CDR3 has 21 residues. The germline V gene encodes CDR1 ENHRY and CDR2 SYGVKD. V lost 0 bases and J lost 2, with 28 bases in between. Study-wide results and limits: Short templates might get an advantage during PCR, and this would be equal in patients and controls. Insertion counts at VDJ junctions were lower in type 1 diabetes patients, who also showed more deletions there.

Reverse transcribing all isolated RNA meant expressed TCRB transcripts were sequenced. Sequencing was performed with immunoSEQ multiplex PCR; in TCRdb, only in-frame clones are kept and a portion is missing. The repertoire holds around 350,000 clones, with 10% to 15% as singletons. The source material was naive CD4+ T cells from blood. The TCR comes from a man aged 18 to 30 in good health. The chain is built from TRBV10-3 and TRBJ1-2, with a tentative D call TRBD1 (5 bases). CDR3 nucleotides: TGTGCCATCAGTGAGTCGTCACTTTTCAGGGAGGGCGCGGTGCCGAACTATGGCTACACCTTC. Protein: CAISESSLFREGAVPNYGYTF.